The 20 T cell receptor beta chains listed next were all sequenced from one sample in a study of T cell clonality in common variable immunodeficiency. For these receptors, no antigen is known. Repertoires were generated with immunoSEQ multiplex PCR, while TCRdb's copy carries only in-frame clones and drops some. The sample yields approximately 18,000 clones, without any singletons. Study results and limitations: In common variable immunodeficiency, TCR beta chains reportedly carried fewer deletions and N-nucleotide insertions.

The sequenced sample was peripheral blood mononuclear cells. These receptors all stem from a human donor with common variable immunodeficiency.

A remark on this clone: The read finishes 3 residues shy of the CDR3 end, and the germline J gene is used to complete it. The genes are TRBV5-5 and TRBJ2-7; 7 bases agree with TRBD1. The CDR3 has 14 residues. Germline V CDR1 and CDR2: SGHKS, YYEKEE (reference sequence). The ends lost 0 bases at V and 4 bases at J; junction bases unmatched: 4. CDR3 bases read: TGTGCCAGCAGCTTGGCCGAGGGGGCTTACGAG. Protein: CASSLAEGAYE. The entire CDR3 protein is CASSLAEGAYEQYF.

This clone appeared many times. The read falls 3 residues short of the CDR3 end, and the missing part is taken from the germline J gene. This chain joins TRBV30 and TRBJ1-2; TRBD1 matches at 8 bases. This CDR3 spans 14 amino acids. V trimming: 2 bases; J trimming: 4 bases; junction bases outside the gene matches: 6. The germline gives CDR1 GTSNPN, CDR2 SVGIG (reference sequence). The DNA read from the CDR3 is TGTGCCTGGAGTATGACAGGGGTCCCCTATGGC. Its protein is CAWSMTGVPYG. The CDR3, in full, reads CAWSMTGVPYGYTF. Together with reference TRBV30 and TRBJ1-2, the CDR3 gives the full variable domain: SQTIHQWPATLVQPVGSPLSLECTVEGTSNPNLYWYRQAAGRGLQLLFYSVGIGQISSEVPQNLSASRPQDRQFILSSKKLLLSDSGFYLCAWSMTGVPYGYTFGSGTRLTVV.

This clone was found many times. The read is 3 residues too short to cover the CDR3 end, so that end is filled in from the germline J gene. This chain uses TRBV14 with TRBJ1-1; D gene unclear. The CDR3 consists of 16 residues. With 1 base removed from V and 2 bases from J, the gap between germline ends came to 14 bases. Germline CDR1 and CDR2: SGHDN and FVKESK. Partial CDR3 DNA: TGTGCCAGCAGCCAAGGAATGAGACTATCTAACACTGAA. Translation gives CASSQGMRLSNTE. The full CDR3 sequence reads CASSQGMRLSNTEAFF.

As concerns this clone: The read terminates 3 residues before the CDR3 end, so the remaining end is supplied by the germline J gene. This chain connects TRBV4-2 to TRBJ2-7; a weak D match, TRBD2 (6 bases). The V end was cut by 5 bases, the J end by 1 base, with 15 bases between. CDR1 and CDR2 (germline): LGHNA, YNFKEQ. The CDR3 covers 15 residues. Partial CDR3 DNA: TGTGCCAGCAGCTCTTGGCGGGAAGGGTCCTACGAG. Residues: CASSSWREGSYE. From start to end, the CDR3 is CASSSWREGSYEQYF.

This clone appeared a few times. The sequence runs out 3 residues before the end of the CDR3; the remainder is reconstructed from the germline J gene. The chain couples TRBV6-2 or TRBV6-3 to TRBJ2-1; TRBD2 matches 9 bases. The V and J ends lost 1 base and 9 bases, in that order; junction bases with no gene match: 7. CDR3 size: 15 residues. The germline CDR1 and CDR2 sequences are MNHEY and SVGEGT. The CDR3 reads CASSYLASGAIEQFF. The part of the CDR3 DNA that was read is TGTGCCAGCAGTTACTTGGCTAGCGGGGCCATTGAG.

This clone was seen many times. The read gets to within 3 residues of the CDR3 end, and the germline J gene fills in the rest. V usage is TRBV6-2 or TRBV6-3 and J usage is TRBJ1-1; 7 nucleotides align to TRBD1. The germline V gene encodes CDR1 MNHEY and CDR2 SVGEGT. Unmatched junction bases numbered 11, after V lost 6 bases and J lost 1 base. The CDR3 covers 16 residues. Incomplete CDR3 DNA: TGTGCCAGCAGCCCAGGCGCCTGGGACAGGAACACTGAA. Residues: CASSPGAWDRNTE. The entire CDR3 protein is CASSPGAWDRNTEAFF.

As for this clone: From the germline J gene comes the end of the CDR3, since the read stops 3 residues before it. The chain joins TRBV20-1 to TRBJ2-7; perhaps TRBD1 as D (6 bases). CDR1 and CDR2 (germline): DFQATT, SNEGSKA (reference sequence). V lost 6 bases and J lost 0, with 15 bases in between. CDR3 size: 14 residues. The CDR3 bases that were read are TGCAGTGCCACCGGGCCAGGGGTCTCCTACGAG. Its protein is CSATGPGVSYE. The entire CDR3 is CSATGPGVSYEQYF.

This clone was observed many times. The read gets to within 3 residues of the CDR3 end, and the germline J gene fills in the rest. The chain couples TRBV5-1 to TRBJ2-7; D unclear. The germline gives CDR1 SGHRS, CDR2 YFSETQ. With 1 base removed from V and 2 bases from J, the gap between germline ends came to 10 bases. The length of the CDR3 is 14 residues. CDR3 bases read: TGCGCCAGCAGCTTGAGGGTCCCCCCCTACGAG. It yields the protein CASSLRVPPYE. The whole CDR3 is CASSLRVPPYEQYF.

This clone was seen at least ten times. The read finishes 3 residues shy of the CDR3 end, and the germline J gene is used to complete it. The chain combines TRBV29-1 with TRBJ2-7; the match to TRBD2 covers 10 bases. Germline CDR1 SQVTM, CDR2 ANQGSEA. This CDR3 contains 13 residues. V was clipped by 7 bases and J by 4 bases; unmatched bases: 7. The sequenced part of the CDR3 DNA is TGCAGCGCCAGCGGGAGGGCCTTGTACGAG. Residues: CSASGRALYE. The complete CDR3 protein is CSASGRALYEQYF.

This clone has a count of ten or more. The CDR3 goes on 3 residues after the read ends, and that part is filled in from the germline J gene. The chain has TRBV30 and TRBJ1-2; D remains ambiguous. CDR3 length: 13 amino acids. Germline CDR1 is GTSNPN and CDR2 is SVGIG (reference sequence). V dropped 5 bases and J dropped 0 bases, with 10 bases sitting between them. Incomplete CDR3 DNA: TGTGCCTGGTGGCAGGCCGCTAACTATGGC. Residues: CAWWQAANYG. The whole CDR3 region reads CAWWQAANYGYTF.

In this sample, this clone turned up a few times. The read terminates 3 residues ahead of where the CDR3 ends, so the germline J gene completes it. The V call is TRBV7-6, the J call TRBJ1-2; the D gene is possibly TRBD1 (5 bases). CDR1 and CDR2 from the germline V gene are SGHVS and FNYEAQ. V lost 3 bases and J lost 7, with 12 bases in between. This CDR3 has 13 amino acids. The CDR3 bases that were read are TGTGCCAGCAGCTTGCAAGGGGTGGGTGGC. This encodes CASSLQGVGG. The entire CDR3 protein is CASSLQGVGGYTF.

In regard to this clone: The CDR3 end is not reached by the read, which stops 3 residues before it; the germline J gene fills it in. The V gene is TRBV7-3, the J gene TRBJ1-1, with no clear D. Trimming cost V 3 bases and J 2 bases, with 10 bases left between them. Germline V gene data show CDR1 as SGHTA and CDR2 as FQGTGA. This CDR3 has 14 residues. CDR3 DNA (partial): TGTGCCAGCAGCTTGGGCTCGTTCAACACTGAA. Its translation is CASSLGSFNTE. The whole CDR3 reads CASSLGSFNTEAFF.

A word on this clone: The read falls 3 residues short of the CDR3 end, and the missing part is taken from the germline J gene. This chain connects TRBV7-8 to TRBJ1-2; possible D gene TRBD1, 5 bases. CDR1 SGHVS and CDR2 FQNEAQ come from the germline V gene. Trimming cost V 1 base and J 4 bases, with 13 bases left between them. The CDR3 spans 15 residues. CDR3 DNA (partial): TGTGCCAGCAGCTTAGATTCGGGTAGGGGCTATGGC. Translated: CASSLDSGRGYG. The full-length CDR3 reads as CASSLDSGRGYGYTF.

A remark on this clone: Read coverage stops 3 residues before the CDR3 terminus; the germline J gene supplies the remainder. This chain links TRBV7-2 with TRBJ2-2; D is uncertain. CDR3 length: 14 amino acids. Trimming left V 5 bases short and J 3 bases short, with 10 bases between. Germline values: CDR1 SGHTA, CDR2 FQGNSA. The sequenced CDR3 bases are TGTGCCAGCAGCGCCACCCGGGACACCGGGGAG. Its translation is CASSATRDTGE. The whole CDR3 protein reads CASSATRDTGELFF. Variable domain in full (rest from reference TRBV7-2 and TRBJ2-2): GAGVSQSPSNKVTEKGKDVELRCDPISGHTALYWYRQSLGQGLEFLIYFQGNSAPDKSGLPSDRFSAERTGGSVSTLTIQRTQQEDSAVYLCASSATRDTGELFFGEGSRLTVL.

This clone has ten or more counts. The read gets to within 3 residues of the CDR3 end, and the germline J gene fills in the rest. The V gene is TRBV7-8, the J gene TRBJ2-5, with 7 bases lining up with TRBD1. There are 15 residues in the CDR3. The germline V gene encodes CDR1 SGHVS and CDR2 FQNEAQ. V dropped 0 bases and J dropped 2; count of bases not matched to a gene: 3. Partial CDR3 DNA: TGTGCCAGCAGCTTAGCAGGGGACAGTCAAGAGACC. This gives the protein CASSLAGDSQET. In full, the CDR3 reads CASSLAGDSQETQYF. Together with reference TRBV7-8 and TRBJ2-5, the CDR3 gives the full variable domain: GAGVSQSPRYKVAKRGQDVALRCDPISGHVSLFWYQQALGQGPEFLTYFQNEAQLDKSGLPSDRFFAERPEGSVSTLKIQRTQQEDSAVYLCASSLAGDSQETQYFGPGTRLLVL.

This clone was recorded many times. CDR3 residues: CASSLELGRADGYTF. CDR3 DNA, as far as it was read: TGTGCCAGCAGCTTAGAATTGGGGAGAGCGGATGGC. The chain uses TRBV7-8 and TRBJ1-2, with D hard to call. The observed sequence ends 3 residues before the CDR3 terminus, with the missing tail filled in from the germline J gene. CDR1 is SGHVS, CDR2 FQNEAQ, per germline. V lost 1 base, J lost 6 bases, and 15 bases lay in between. CDR3 length: 15 residues.

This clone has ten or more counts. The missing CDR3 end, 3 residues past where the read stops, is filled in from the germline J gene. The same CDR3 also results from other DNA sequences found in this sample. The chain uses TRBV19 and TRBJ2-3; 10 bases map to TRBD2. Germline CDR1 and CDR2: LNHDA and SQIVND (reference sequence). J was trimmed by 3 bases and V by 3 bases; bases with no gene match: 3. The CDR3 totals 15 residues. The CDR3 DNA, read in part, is TGTGCCAGTAGTATTATAGCGGGAGGAACAGATACG. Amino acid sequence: CASSIIAGGTDT. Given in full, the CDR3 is CASSIIAGGTDTQYF.

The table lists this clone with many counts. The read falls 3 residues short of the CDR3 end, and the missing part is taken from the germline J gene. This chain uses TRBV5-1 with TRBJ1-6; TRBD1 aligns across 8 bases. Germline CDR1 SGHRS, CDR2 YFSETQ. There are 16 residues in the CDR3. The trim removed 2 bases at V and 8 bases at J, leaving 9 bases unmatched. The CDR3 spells CASSFGETGAHSPLHF. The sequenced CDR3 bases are TGCGCCAGCAGCTTCGGGGAGACAGGGGCTCATTCACCC. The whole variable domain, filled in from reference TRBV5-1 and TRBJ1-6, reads KAGVTQTPRYLIKTRGQQVTLSCSPISGHRSVSWYQQTPGQGLQFLFEYFSETQRNKGNFPGRFSGRQFSNSRSEMNVSTLELGDSALYLCASSFGETGAHSPLHFGNGTRLTVT.

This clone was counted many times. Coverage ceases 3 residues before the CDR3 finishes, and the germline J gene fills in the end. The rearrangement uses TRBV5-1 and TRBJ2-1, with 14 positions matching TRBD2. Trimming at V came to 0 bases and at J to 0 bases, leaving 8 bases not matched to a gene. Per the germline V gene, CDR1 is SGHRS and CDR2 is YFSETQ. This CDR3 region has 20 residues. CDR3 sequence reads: CASSLGGTSGSSGSYNEQFF. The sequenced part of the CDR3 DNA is TGCGCCAGCAGCTTGGGCGGGACTAGCGGGAGTAGCGGCTCCTACAATGAG.

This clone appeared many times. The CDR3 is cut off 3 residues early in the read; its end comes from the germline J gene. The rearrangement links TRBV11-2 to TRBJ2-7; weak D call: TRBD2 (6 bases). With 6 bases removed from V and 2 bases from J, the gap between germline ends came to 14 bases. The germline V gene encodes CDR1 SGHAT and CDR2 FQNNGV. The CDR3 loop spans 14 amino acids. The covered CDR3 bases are TGTGCCAGCAGGGCCGGGACTTCCGCCTACGAG. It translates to CASRAGTSAYE. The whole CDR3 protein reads CASRAGTSAYEQYF.